Sequencing of this TCR beta chain was carried out in a study of CD8 T cells in ankylosing spondylitis. Quantitative 5'-RACE with molecular barcodes generated TCR beta libraries. TCRdb reprocessed the 5' RACE reads via MiXCR and lists one record per CDR3 protein. Among under 250,000 distinct CDR3 sequences, approximately 10% were seen once, and the ten largest hold about 2.8%. CDR3 length equals 14 residues. Looked up from germline, CDR1 is SGHTA and CDR2 is FQGNSA. As for this clonotype: Its specificity is not known. A read error may be the cause here, since a much bigger clone is one base away.

Study results and caveats: The study looked at matched synovial fluid samples from ankylosing spondylitis patients. Disease-linked clones were reported to be significantly enriched there. Ankylosing spondylitis blood appeared to be characterized by a TCR beta motif of 7 to 9 highly homologous variants. In peripheral blood, disease-linked CD8+ clones occurred at relatively low frequencies.

The sequencing sample was made of blood, either unsorted or a sorted T cell fraction (not recorded which). The TCR comes from a male donor with ankylosing spondylitis or in good health (not recorded which). The gene calls are TRBV7-2 and TRBJ1-2; possible D gene TRBD1, 6 bases. The CDR3 here is CVSTLRTGGNGYTF. CDR3 nucleotides: TGTGTCAGCACCTTACGGACGGGGGGCAATGGCTACACCTTC.